These 10 T cell receptor beta chains originate from one sample sequenced in a study of blood T cell repertoires in COVID-19. Sequencing was performed with immunoSEQ multiplex PCR; in TCRdb, only in-frame clones are kept and a portion is missing. The data show 100,000 to 150,000 clones, over 75% seen once. Specimen: peripheral blood. The receptors were gathered from a woman older than 75 with acute or convalescent COVID-19.

The V call is TRBV7-9, the J call TRBJ1-1; 8 nucleotides align to TRBD1. The germline CDR1 and CDR2 sequences are SEHNR and FQNEAQ (reference sequence). This CDR3 is 14 amino acids long. V lost 6 bases, J lost 5 bases, and 8 bases stayed unmatched. CDR3 protein: CASSSQGAGTEAFF. The DNA for the CDR3 is TGTGCCAGCAGTTCTCAGGGGGCAGGGACTGAAGCTTTCTTT.

The chain employs TRBV7-9 and TRBJ1-2; D possibly corresponds to TRBD1 (6 bases). This CDR3 comprises 13 residues. Germline V gene sequence: CDR1 SEHNR, CDR2 FQNEAQ (reference sequence). The ends were cut back, 5 bases at V and 7 bases at J, with 14 bases in the middle. The CDR3: CASSATQGTGYTF. CDR3 in DNA: TGTGCCAGCAGCGCGACGCAGGGGACTGGCTACACCTTC.

The chain joins TRBV9 to TRBJ1-1; D call uncertain. The CDR3 has 17 amino acids. V lost 4 bases, J lost 3 bases, and 22 bases lay in between. Germline V gene data show CDR1 as SGDLS and CDR2 as YYNGEE. CDR3 amino acids: CASSIAWGGIGDTEAFF. CDR3 DNA sequence: TGTGCCAGCAGCATAGCTTGGGGAGGGATCGGGGACACTGAAGCTTTCTTT.

The rearrangement joins TRBV2 to TRBJ1-1, with D possibly being TRBD1 (5 bases). The CDR3 loop spans 13 amino acids. CDR1 SNHLY and CDR2 FYNNEI come from the germline V gene. Trimming took off 6 bases at V and 1 base at J, with 9 bases between the two ends. CDR3 residues: CASRLQENTEAFF. The CDR3 region has the DNA TGTGCCAGCAGACTACAGGAGAACACTGAAGCTTTCTTT. Complete variable domain (other parts from reference TRBV2 and TRBJ1-1): EPEVTQTPSHQVTQMGQEVILRCVPISNHLYFYWYRQILGQKVEFLVSFYNNEISEKSEIFDDQFSVERPDGSNFTLKIRSTKLEDSAMYFCASRLQENTEAFFGQGTRLTVV.

The chain recombines TRBV6-4 with TRBJ2-2; 7 nucleotides agree with TRBD1. The CDR3 extends over 14 amino acids. The V gene's germline CDR1 is MRHNA and CDR2 SNTAGT. Trimming removed 6 bases from V and 6 bases from J; junction bases left unmatched: 7. The CDR3 loop reads CASSPTGRAGELFF. The CDR3 DNA sequence: TGTGCCAGCAGCCCGACAGGGCGGGCCGGGGAGCTGTTTTTT.

The CDR3 nucleotides are TGTGCCAGCAGCCGACGGGGGGTTGGGACTGAAGCTTTCTTT. Translated: CASSRRGVGTEAFF. V and J are TRBV3-1 (or the pseudogene TRBV3-2) and TRBJ1-1; maybe TRBD1 (5 bases). CDR1 and CDR2 from the germline V gene are LGHDT and YNNKEL (reference sequence). The CDR3 spans 14 residues. V lost 4 bases to trimming and J lost 5 bases, with 14 bases between them.

About this clone itself: The identical CDR3 is also encoded by other nucleotide sequences in the sample. The V and J genes are TRBV7-2 and TRBJ1-2, with TRBD1 matching over 7 bases. V shed 5 bases and J 4 bases; nucleotides not matched to a gene: 4. CDR1 SGHTA and CDR2 FQGNSA come from the germline V gene. The CDR3 covers 13 residues. The CDR3 DNA sequence: TGTGCCAGCAGCCCGACAGGGTCCTATGGCTACACCTTC. Its protein is CASSPTGSYGYTF.

Only one count was recorded for this clone. The chain uses TRBV5-6 and TRBJ1-2; D perhaps matches TRBD1 (6 bases). The CDR3 has 14 amino acids. The germline V and J ends were trimmed by 1 base and 5 bases, with 12 bases remaining between them. Germline V CDR1 and CDR2: SGHDT, YYEEEE. The CDR3: CASSLRGDKYGYTF. DNA for the CDR3: TGTGCCAGCAGCTTGAGAGGGGACAAGTATGGCTACACCTTC.

This rearrangement joins TRBV24-1 to TRBJ1-1; a possible D gene is TRBD1 (5 bases). Germline loops: CDR1 KGHDR, CDR2 SFDVKD. The CDR3 totals 14 residues. V lost 2 bases and J lost 8, with 14 bases in between. CDR3 protein: CATSDSLGREEAFF. The CDR3, as DNA: TGTGCCACCAGTGATTCCCTGGGACGGGAGGAAGCTTTCTTT.

This chain joins TRBV6-6 and TRBJ2-2; 8 bases fit TRBD1. This CDR3 is 14 amino acids long. The ends lost 2 bases at V and 5 bases at J; junction bases unmatched: 1. Germline CDR1 and CDR2: MNHNY and SVGAGI (reference sequence). The CDR3 DNA follows: TGTGCCAGCAGTTACAACAGGGGGACCGGGGAGCTGTTTTTT. Its translation is CASSYNRGTGELFF.